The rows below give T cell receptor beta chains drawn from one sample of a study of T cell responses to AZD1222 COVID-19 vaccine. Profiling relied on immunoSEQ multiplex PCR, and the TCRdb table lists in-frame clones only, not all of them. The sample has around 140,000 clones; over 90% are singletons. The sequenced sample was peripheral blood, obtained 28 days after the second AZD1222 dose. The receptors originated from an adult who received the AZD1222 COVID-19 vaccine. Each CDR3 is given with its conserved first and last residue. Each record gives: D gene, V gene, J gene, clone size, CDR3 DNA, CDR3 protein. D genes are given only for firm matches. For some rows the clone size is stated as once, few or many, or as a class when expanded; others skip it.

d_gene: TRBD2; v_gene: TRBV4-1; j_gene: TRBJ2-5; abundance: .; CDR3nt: TGCGCCAGCAGCCCTCTAGCGGGATTGGAGACCCAGTACTTC; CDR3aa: CASSPLAGLETQYF
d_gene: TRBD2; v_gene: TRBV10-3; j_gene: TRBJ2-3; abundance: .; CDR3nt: TGTGCCATCAGTTACGGACTAGCGGGAGGGCCGGGGGATACGCAGTATTTT; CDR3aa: CAISYGLAGGPGDTQYF
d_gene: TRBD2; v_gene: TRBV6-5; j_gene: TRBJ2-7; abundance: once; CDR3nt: TGTGCCAGCAGTAAGACTAGCGGTCCTCGAGAGCAGTACTTC; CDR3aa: CASSKTSGPREQYF
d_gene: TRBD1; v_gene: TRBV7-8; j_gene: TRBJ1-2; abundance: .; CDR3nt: TGTGCCAGCAGCCCCCTGACAGGGGGCGGCTATGGCTACACCTTC; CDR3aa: CASSPLTGGGYGYTF
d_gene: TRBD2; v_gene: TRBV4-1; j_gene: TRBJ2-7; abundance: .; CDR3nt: TGCGCCAGCAGCGCTAGCGGGAGGAGCTCCTACGAGCAGTACTTC; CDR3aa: CASSASGRSSYEQYF
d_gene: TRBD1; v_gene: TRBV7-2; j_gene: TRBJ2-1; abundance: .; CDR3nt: TGTGCCAGCAGCTTGGACAGGCAACCAGGGATCTACAATGAGCAGTTCTTC; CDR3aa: CASSLDRQPGIYNEQFF
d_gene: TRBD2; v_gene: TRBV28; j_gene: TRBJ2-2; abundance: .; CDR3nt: TGTGCCAGCAGTACCGCCTCTGAAAGCGGGAGGGCCTACACCGGGGAGCTGTTTTTT; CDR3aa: CASSTASESGRAYTGELFF
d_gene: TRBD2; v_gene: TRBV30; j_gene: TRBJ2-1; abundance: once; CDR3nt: TGTGCCTGGAAGGGCCTAGCGGAGCCATCCCGCGAGCAGTTCTTC; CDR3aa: CAWKGLAEPSREQFF
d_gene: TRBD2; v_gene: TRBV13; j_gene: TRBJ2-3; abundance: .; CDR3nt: TGTGCCAGCAGCCCCCCCGGACTAGCGGGAGGGGATACGCAGTATTTT; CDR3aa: CASSPPGLAGGDTQYF
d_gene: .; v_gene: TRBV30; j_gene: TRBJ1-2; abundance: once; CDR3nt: TGTGCCTGGAGTGTAGGGCGACAGACTAACTATGGCTACACCTTC; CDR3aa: CAWSVGRQTNYGYTF
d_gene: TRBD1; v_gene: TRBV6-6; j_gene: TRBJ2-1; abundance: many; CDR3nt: TGTGCCACGACGCCGGGACAGGGCACCAATGAGCAGTTCTTC; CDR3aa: CATTPGQGTNEQFF
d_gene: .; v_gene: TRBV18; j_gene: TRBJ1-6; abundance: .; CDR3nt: TGTGCCAGCTCACCGGTCCCTACCAGGGCCGACAAAGGTCTCCACTTT; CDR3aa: CASSPVPTRADKGLHF
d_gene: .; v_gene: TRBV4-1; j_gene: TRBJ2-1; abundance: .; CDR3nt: TGCGCCAGCAGCCACCACGGGGCTCGGGGTTACAATGAGCAGTTCTTC; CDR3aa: CASSHHGARGYNEQFF
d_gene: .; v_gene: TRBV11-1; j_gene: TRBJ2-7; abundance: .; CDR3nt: TGTGCCAGCAGTCCAAGACAGATCAACGAGCAGTACTTC; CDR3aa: CASSPRQINEQYF
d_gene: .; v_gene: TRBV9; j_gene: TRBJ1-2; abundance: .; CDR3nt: TGTGCCAGCAGCGTTGGCAGGGAAAGTGGCTACACCTTC; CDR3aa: CASSVGRESGYTF
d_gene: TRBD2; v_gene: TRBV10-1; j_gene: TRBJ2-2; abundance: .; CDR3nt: TGCGCCAGCAGTGAGTCTAGCGGGAAGAACACCGGGGAGCTGTTTTTT; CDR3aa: CASSESSGKNTGELFF
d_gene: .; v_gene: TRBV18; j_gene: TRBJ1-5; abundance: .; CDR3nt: TGTGCCAGCTCACCACAGGACTCCCGGAGCAATCAGCCCCAGCATTTT; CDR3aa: CASSPQDSRSNQPQHF
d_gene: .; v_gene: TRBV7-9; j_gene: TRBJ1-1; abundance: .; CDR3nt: TGTGCCAGCAGCTTACTCGACAGTCTGAACACTGAAGCTTTCTTT; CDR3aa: CASSLLDSLNTEAFF
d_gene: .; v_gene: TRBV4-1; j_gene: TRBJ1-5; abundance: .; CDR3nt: TGCGCCAGCAGCCAAGGGATGATTAATCAGCCCCAGCATTTT; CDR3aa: CASSQGMINQPQHF
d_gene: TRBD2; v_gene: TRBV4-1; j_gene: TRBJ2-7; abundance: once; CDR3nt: TGCGCCAGCAGCGGACTAGCGGGAGAGTCCTACGAGCAGTACTTC; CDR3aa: CASSGLAGESYEQYF
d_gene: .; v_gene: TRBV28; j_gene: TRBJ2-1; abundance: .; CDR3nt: TGTGCCAGCAGATTGTCCGGACAGCACTACAATGAGCAGTTCTTC; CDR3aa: CASRLSGQHYNEQFF
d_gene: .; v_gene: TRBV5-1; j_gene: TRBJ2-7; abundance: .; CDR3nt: TGCGCCAGCAGCTTGGAGGGTACTATCGACGAGCAGTACTTC; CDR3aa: CASSLEGTIDEQYF
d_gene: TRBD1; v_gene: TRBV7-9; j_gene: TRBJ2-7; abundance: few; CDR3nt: TGTGCCAGCAGCGACGGGACAGGGTTGTACTTC; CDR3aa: CASSDGTGLYF
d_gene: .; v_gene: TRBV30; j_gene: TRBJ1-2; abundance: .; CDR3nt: TGTGCCTGGAAGTCCCGATTAAACAACTATGGCTACACCTTC; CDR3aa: CAWKSRLNNYGYTF
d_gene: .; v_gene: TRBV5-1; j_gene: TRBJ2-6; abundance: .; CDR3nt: TGCGCCAGCAGCTTGGACAGGGTCTCTGGGGCCAACGTCCTGACTTTC; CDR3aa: CASSLDRVSGANVLTF
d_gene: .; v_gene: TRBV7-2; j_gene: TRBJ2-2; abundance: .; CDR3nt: TGTGCCAGCAGCTTAGACCCCCTAGGGCTAGACACCGGGGAGCTGTTTTTT; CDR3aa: CASSLDPLGLDTGELFF
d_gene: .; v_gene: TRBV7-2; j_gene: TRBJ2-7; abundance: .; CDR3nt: TGTGCCAGCAGCTCCGGGACATTACCCTACGAGCAGTACTTC; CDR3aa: CASSSGTLPYEQYF
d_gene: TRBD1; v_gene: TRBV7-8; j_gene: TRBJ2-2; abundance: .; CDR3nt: TGTGCCAGCAGCTTACGAGGGGGCAACACCGGGGAGCTGTTTTTT; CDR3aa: CASSLRGGNTGELFF
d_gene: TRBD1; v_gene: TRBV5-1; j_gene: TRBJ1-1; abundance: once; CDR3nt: TGCGCCAGCAGCTGGAGGGGACAGGGATTTGGTGAAGCTTTCTTT; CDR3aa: CASSWRGQGFGEAFF
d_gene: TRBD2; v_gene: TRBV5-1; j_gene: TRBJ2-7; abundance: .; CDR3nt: TGCGCCAGCAGCTTGGATGGGACTAGCGATTTTGGGTACTTC; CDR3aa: CASSLDGTSDFGYF
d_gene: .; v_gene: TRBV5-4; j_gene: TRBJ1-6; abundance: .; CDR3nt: TGTGCCAGCAGCTTGGGGCCAGGAGAAGGGTCACCCCTCCACTTT; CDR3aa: CASSLGPGEGSPLHF
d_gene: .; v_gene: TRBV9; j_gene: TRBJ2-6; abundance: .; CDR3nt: TGTGCCAGCAGCGCCAGGGGGGACCACCTGTCTGGGGCCAACGTCCTGACTTTC; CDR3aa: CASSARGDHLSGANVLTF
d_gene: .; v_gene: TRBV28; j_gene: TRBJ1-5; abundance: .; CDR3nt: TGTGCCAGCAGCCCTTCTTCCATGGCTCAGCCCCAGCATTTT; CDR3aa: CASSPSSMAQPQHF